This T cell receptor (beta chain) was found in a study of identical twins. Per germline, CDR1 SQVTM and CDR2 ANQGSEA. The junction had 7 bases not matched to a gene; V was cut back by 7 bases and J by 3 bases. This CDR3 contains 13 residues. TCRdb fed the 5' RACE reads into MiXCR, producing one record per CDR3 protein. The table has around 280,000 distinct CDR3 sequences, roughly 8.6% seen once. This clonotype showed up many times. These data also formed part of another study, on yellow fever vaccine responses in identical twins.

The specimen was memory (CD45RO+) T cells sorted from blood. This sequence joins TRBV29-1 and TRBJ1-1; 8 nucleotides agree with TRBD1. The clonotype was recovered from a young woman in good health. The CDR3 DNA is TGCAGCGCCAAAGGACAGGGTCACACTGAAGCTTTCTTT. Its protein is CSAKGQGHTEAFF. Full variable domain (rest looked up from reference TRBV29-1 and TRBJ1-1): SAVISQKPSRDICQRGTSLTIQCQVDSQVTMMFWYRQQPGQSLTLIATANQGSEATYESGFVIDKFPISRPNLTFSTLTVSNMSPEDSSIYLCSAKGQGHTEAFFGQGTRLTVV.